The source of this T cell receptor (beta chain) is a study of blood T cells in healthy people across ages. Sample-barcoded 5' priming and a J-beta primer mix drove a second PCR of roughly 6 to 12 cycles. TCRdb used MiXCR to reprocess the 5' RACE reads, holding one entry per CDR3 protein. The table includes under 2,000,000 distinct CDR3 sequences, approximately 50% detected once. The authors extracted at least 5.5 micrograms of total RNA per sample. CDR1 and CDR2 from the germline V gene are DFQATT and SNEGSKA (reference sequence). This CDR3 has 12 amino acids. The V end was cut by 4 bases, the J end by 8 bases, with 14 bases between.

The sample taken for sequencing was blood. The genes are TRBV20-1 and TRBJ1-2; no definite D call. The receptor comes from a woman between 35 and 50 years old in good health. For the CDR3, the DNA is TGCAGTGCTAAAACCGCCATAGGAGGCTACACCTTC. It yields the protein CSAKTAIGGYTF.